This is a list of T cell receptor beta chains from one sample in a study of blood T cell repertoires in COVID-19. Assay: immunoSEQ multiplex PCR; the TCRdb copy retains only in-frame clones and omits some. The sample includes under 300,000 clones, under 95% seen only once; the top ten take 1.9%. Sequencing input: PBMCs or T cells enriched from blood (not recorded which). These receptors all come from a woman in her late teens or twenties who had recovered from COVID-19. Both conserved end residues are part of each CDR3. The order of the fields is clone size, J gene, CDR3 length, V gene, D gene, CDR3 DNA, CDR3 protein. A D gene is named only where the DNA matches it firmly. A row's size may be missing; if present it is once, few, many or a size class.

few | TRBJ2-1 | 15 | TRBV7-9 | TRBD2 | TGTGCCAGCAGCCCCCGCCGCAGCGGGAACAATGAGCAGTTCTTC | CASSPRRSGNNEQFF
- | TRBJ1-4 | 13 | TRBV2 | TRBD1 | TGTGCCAGCACAGACAGGGGGTATGAAAAACTGTTTTTT | CASTDRGYEKLFF
- | TRBJ1-6 | 16 | TRBV19 | - | TGTGCCAGTAGTCCGCAGGGCGGCTCCTATAATTCACCCCTCCACTTT | CASSPQGGSYNSPLHF
- | TRBJ1-6 | 15 | TRBV6-5 | - | TGTGCCAGCAGTTACTCCCAGGGCATGGGTTCACCCCTCCACTTT | CASSYSQGMGSPLHF
- | TRBJ2-7 | 16 | TRBV27 | - | TGTGCCAGTATCGACTTTTTAGTAGGAATTCTGGACGAGCAGTACTTC | CASIDFLVGILDEQYF
- | TRBJ1-4 | 14 | TRBV6-4 | - | TGTGCCAGCAGTGTTAAGGCGGGTAATGAAAAACTGTTTTTT | CASSVKAGNEKLFF
- | TRBJ1-1 | 14 | TRBV11-2 | TRBD1 | TGTGCCAGCAGCTTTTTTAGGGACAGTGGCAGAGCTTTCTTT | CASSFFRDSGRAFF
- | TRBJ2-7 | 13 | TRBV2 | - | TGTGCCAGCAGCTATCGAACAGGGTTCGAGCAGTACTTC | CASSYRTGFEQYF
- | TRBJ2-6 | 16 | TRBV4-2 | - | TGTGCCAGCAGCCAAGATCTTAGCTCTGGGGCCAACGTCCTGACTTTC | CASSQDLSSGANVLTF
- | TRBJ1-1 | 15 | TRBV11-3 | - | TGTGCCAGCAGCTTAGCAGGAGGGAGGACCACTGAAGCTTTCTTT | CASSLAGGRTTEAFF
- | TRBJ1-2 | 17 | TRBV9 | - | TGTGCCAGCAGCGTAGAACCTACAGGGAACTCCATCTATGGCTACACCTTC | CASSVEPTGNSIYGYTF
- | TRBJ2-2 | 15 | TRBV11-1 | - | TGTGCCAGCAGTTCCGGGACTGTGAACACCGGGGAGCTGTTTTTT | CASSSGTVNTGELFF
- | TRBJ2-7 | 14 | TRBV6-5 | - | TGTGCCAGCACCCCGACAGGTGGGGCCTACGAGCAGTACTTC | CASTPTGGAYEQYF
- | TRBJ1-3 | 14 | TRBV3-1/TRBV3-2 | TRBD1 | TGTGCCAGCAGCCAAGCAGGGGGAAGAAACACCATATATTTT | CASSQAGGRNTIYF
- | TRBJ2-7 | 11 | TRBV20-1 | - | TGCAGTGCCCGAGGGAGCTACGAGCAGTACTTC | CSARGSYEQYF
once | TRBJ2-1 | 13 | TRBV27 | - | TGTGCCAGCAGTTATGTCCGTAACAATGAGCAGTTCTTC | CASSYVRNNEQFF
- | TRBJ1-3 | 15 | TRBV27 | - | TGTGCCAGCAGCCCAACCCCGGTCTCTGGAAACACCATATATTTT | CASSPTPVSGNTIYF
- | TRBJ2-3 | 17 | TRBV28 | - | TGTGCCAGCAGTTTCGGACAGTTGCGATTATACACAGATACGCAGTATTTT | CASSFGQLRLYTDTQYF
- | TRBJ1-2 | 16 | TRBV3-1/TRBV3-2 | - | TGTGCCAGCAGAGATCTGGGATCGAGCAGGGTGTGGGGCTACACCTTC | CASRDLGSSRVWGYTF
- | TRBJ1-4 | 15 | TRBV11-3 | TRBD1 | TGTGCCAGCAGCTTAGGGGGACAGGGTGACGAAAAACTGTTTTTT | CASSLGGQGDEKLFF
- | TRBJ2-1 | 15 | TRBV2 | - | TGTGCCTCCTGGAAGACCAGGGACTCCTACAATGAGCAGTTCTTC | CASWKTRDSYNEQFF
once | TRBJ1-4 | 14 | TRBV6-4 | - | TGTGCCAGTCAACCTCGGAGCCCTAATGAAAAACTGTTTTTT | CASQPRSPNEKLFF
- | TRBJ2-1 | 13 | TRBV29-1 | TRBD2 | TGCAGCGCCGGACTAGCGGGAGTAAATGAGCAGTTCTTC | CSAGLAGVNEQFF
- | TRBJ1-5 | 15 | TRBV28 | TRBD1 | TGTGCCAGCAGGTATGAGGACAGGGAGCGGCAGCCCCAGCATTTT | CASRYEDRERQPQHF
- | TRBJ2-3 | 16 | TRBV15 | - | TGTGCCACCAGCAGAGGGATGTCCGGGAGCACAGATACGCAGTATTTT | CATSRGMSGSTDTQYF
- | TRBJ2-5 | 13 | TRBV7-2 | - | TGTGCCAGCAGTCTTCTACCTCAAGAGACCCAGTACTTC | CASSLLPQETQYF
- | TRBJ2-1 | 17 | TRBV11-2 | TRBD2 | TGTGCCAGCAGCTCCCGGGGGGGTGAAAGTTCCTACAATGAGCAGTTCTTC | CASSSRGGESSYNEQFF
few | TRBJ1-5 | 14 | TRBV19 | TRBD1 | TGTGCCAGTAGTCGAGGGGGCGAGAATCAGCCCCAGCATTTT | CASSRGGENQPQHF
few | TRBJ1-2 | 13 | TRBV7-9 | - | TGTGCCAGCAGCGTTCCGGGATGGGATGGCTACACCTTC | CASSVPGWDGYTF
- | TRBJ2-7 | 14 | TRBV10-3 | TRBD2 | TGTGCCACCGGGGGTAGCGGGCTTACCTACGAGCAGTACTTC | CATGGSGLTYEQYF
- | TRBJ2-2 | 16 | TRBV9 | TRBD2 | TGTGCCAGCAGCGCGGGACTAGCGGGGAACACCGGGGAGCTGTTTTTT | CASSAGLAGNTGELFF
- | TRBJ2-3 | 16 | TRBV9 | TRBD1 | TGTGCCAGCAGCGTAGGGGACAGGCAAAGCACAGATACGCAGTATTTT | CASSVGDRQSTDTQYF
- | TRBJ2-1 | 14 | TRBV18 | - | TGTGCCAGCTCACCGAACCAGGGGCGCAATGAGCAGTTCTTC | CASSPNQGRNEQFF
- | TRBJ2-7 | 15 | TRBV7-6 | TRBD2 | TGTGCCAGCAGCTTAGCGCACGGGGGGTCCTACGAGCAGTACTTC | CASSLAHGGSYEQYF
- | TRBJ1-6 | 16 | TRBV28 | - | TGTGCCAGCAGCCCTTTACAGGGTAGTGGGAATTCACCCCTCCACTTT | CASSPLQGSGNSPLHF
- | TRBJ1-1 | 13 | TRBV7-3 | - | TGTGCCAGCAGCAAGGGCAGGGACACTGAAGCTTTCTTT | CASSKGRDTEAFF
- | TRBJ2-2 | 15 | TRBV9 | TRBD1 | TGTGCCAGCAGCGACGGGACAGTGAACACCGGGGAGCTGTTTTTT | CASSDGTVNTGELFF
- | TRBJ2-2 | 13 | TRBV6-5 | TRBD1 | TGTGCCAGCGGGACAGGGGACACCGGGGAGCTGTTTTTT | CASGTGDTGELFF
once | TRBJ2-7 | 15 | TRBV7-8 | TRBD2 | TGTGCCAGCAGCCCTACTAGACTAGCGTCCTACGAGCAGTACTTC | CASSPTRLASYEQYF